What follows are 5 T cell receptor beta chains derived from one specimen sequenced in a study of low-dose radiotherapy and immunotherapy resistance in tumors. With TRAV- and TRBV-specific primers, first-strand cDNA was made, covering the alpha and beta chains. TCRs underwent approximately 20 PCR cycles of amplification with a constant-region primer and V-primer adapter. TCRdb ran MiXCR on the reads and lists one entry per CDR3 protein. The sample shows 9,500 to 15,000 distinct CDR3 sequences, roughly four fifths of them seen only once. These receptor sequences come from a human donor with advanced metastatic prostate, ovarian, gallbladder or colorectal cancer (not recorded which). This table probably holds off-target reads from a library built for another chain.

This rearrangement joins TRBV29-1 to TRBJ1-1; D not resolved. Germline-derived CDR1 and CDR2 are SQVTM and ANQGSEA. V was clipped by 6 bases and J by 4 bases, with 9 bases between them. CDR3 length equals 11 residues. CDR3 amino acids: CSVAVSTEAFF. The DNA of the CDR3 is TGCAGCGTGGCAGTGAGCACTGAAGCTTTCTTT. Complete variable domain (other parts from reference TRBV29-1 and TRBJ1-1): SAVISQKPSRDICQRGTSLTIQCQVDSQVTMMFWYRQQPGQSLTLIATANQGSEATYESGFVIDKFPISRPNLTFSTLTVSNMSPEDSSIYLCSVAVSTEAFFGQGTRLTVV.

This clonotype was counted between two and nine times. This rearrangement joins TRBV2 to TRBJ2-7, with 9 nucleotides matching TRBD2. The CDR3 has 15 amino acids. J lost 3 bases, V lost 3 bases, and 6 bases had no gene match. Looked up from germline, CDR1 is SNHLY and CDR2 is FYNNEI. CDR3 amino acids: CASSDMTSGGYEQYF. The DNA of the CDR3 is TGTGCCAGCAGTGACATGACTAGCGGAGGCTACGAGCAGTACTTC.

The chain links TRBV5-1 to TRBJ2-3, with 10 bases aligning to TRBD1. The CDR3 has 15 residues. V was pared by 0 bases and J by 5 bases, with 3 bases of the junction left unmatched. Germline CDR1 and CDR2: SGHRS and YFSETQ. The CDR3 reads CASSLGQGAGDTQYF. CDR3 nucleotide sequence: TGCGCCAGCAGCTTGGGACAGGGGGCTGGAGATACGCAGTATTTT. Full variable domain (rest looked up from reference TRBV5-1 and TRBJ2-3): KAGVTQTPRYLIKTRGQQVTLSCSPISGHRSVSWYQQTPGQGLQFLFEYFSETQRNKGNFPGRFSGRQFSNSRSEMNVSTLELGDSALYLCASSLGQGAGDTQYFGPGTRLTVL.

The genes are TRBV2 and TRBJ1-6, with unresolved D. CDR1 is SNHLY, CDR2 FYNNEI, per germline. This CDR3 region has 15 residues. V was clipped by 3 bases and J by 0 bases, with 6 bases between them. CDR3 sequence: CASSDDSSYNSPLHF. DNA of the CDR3: TGTGCCAGCAGTGACGATAGCTCCTATAATTCACCCCTCCACTTT.

The chain carries TRBV9 and TRBJ2-1; 7 bases align to TRBD2. Trimming removed 0 bases from V and 6 bases from J; junction bases left unmatched: 12. The CDR3 is made up of 17 amino acids. Germline V lookup: CDR1 SGDLS, CDR2 YYNGEE. The CDR3 reads CASSVGRLERGLNEQFF. The CDR3, as DNA: TGTGCCAGCAGCGTAGGACGTTTAGAGCGGGGTCTCAATGAGCAGTTCTTC.